The source of this TCR beta chain is a study of cytomegalovirus exposure and HLA in healthy donors. The CDR3 is made up of 13 amino acids. V shed 2 bases and J shed 4 bases, with 8 bases lying between them. The V gene's germline CDR1 is KGHSH and CDR2 LQKENI. Study-wide results and caveats: Using the classifier, cytomegalovirus status was reportedly diagnosed with high specificity and sensitivity. It was 164 TCR beta chains that were listed as cytomegalovirus-associated. Analysis performed later found more than 15,000 TCR beta sequences associated with HLA alleles at 0.05 false discovery rate. TCR beta sequences reportedly predicted most subjects' HLA-A and HLA-B alleles accurately.

Comment on this clone: Its antigen remains unidentified.

Primers included in the PCR were 60 Vbeta and 13 Jbeta primers. The table came from immunoSEQ multiplex PCR; TCRdb's copy has only in-frame clones and leaves some out. The sample contains around 36,000 clones, 80% to 90% of which appear only once. The specimen sequenced was PBMCs. The rearrangement joins TRBV18 to TRBJ1-1, with D uncertain. The sequence came from a woman between 40 and 55 years old in good health and CMV-seropositive. The CDR3 coding sequence is TGTGCCAGCTCACCAACGGGGTCCACTGAAGCTTTCTTT. It encodes CASSPTGSTEAFF.